This T cell receptor beta chain was identified in a study of blood T cells in healthy people across ages. Regarding the study as a whole: PBMC samples, being unsorted, prevented any conclusive comparison of naive and antigen-experienced cells. As age increased, TCR beta diversity per million T cells fell in a roughly linear fashion.

Next came a second PCR, run for about 6 to 12 cycles, which used a sample-barcoded 5' primer along with a J-beta primer mix. One entry per CDR3 protein results from TCRdb running MiXCR on the 5' RACE reads. The sample includes about 1.5 million distinct CDR3 sequences, roughly two fifths seen only once; the top ten take just over 4%. For this clonotype: The antigen is undetermined.

Germline assignment: CDR1 LGHNA and CDR2 YSLEER. The CDR3 runs to 15 residues. Trimming removed 0 bases from V and 0 bases from J, with 9 bases in between. Each donor gave approximately 9.5 milliliters of peripheral blood. The material sequenced was blood. V usage is TRBV4-3 and J usage is TRBJ2-7; perhaps TRBD2 as D (5 bases). This TCR was recovered from a woman younger than 30 in good health. Written as DNA, the CDR3 is TGCGCCAGCAGCCAAGATGGAGGAACCTCCTACGAGCAGTACTTC. This translates into CASSQDGGTSYEQYF.